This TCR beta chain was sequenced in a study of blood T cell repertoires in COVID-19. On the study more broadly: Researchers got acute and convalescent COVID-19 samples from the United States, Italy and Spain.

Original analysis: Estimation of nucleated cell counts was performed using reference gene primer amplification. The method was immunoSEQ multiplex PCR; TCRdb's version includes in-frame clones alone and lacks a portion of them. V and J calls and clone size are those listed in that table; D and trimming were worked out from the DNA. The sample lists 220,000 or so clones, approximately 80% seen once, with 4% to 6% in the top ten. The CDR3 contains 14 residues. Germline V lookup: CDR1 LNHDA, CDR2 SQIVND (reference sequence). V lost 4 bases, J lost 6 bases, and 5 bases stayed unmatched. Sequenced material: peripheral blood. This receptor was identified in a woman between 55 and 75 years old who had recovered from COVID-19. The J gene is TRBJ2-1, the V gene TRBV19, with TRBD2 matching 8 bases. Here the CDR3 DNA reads TGTGCCAGTAGTACCGGGACTAGTGTCAATGAGCAGTTCTTC. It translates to CASSTGTSVNEQFF.